The source of this T cell receptor (beta chain) is a study of Ad26.COV2.S vaccination and SARS-CoV-2 variants. Whole-study context: The study gave Ad26.COV2.S intramuscularly, once or twice 56 days apart.

Concerning this clone itself: Its target is not known.

The treatment is: around 19 received Ad26.COV2.S at low or high dose, single or two shots; about 5 received placebo; per-sample allocation not given. Collection of the samples took place on day 63 after the first injection of vaccine or placebo. Using immunoSEQ multiplex PCR, the repertoire was profiled, and TCRdb retains in-frame clones only, with some absent. The profile shows about 680,000 clones, roughly nine tenths of them singletons. The CDR3 contains 13 residues. Trimming took 7 bases from V and 2 from J, leaving 12 bases between them. Findings of the study overall: CD8+ and CD4+ T cells specific for spike reportedly responded with substantial breadth after vaccination. Responses of T cells in total may have been underestimated by the TCR breadth and depth analyses.

This receptor was taken from a person aged 18 to 59 who received the Ad26.COV2.S COVID-19 vaccine or a placebo. Source: peripheral blood, taken in a trial of Ad26.COV2.S vaccine versus placebo. V gene TRBV12-3 or TRBV12-4 combines with J gene TRBJ2-7; weak D call: TRBD2 (5 bases). CDR3 bases: TGTGCCAGCACCCTGGACTTCACCTACGAGCAGTACTTC. This encodes CASTLDFTYEQYF.